This T cell receptor (beta chain) was captured by sequencing in a study of blood T cell repertoires in COVID-19. Study overall: Specimens from acute and convalescent COVID-19 originated in the United States, Italy and Spain. T cells, B-cell-depleted T cells, or PBMCs supplied cDNA or gDNA.

Trimming removed 2 bases at V and 4 bases at J, with 11 bases between. The CDR3 length is 14 residues. In germline, CDR1 is MNHEY, CDR2 SVGEGT. Original processing notes: Reference gene primer amplification yielded estimated nucleated cell counts. Profiled with immunoSEQ multiplex PCR; TCRdb holds only in-frame clones, not every one. V and J calls and clone size come straight from that table; D and trimming were deduced from the DNA. Here the sample spans approximately 190,000 clones, around 80% being singletons. Source material: peripheral blood. V gene TRBV6-2 or TRBV6-3 combines with J gene TRBJ1-1; D unresolved. The TCR was taken from a man younger than 40 with active or convalescent COVID-19. CDR3: CASSYGRHATEAFF. The CDR3 DNA is TGTGCCAGCAGTTACGGGCGCCATGCCACTGAAGCTTTCTTT.